Shown below are 26 T cell receptor beta chains from a single sample sequenced in a study of blood T cell repertoires in COVID-19. Assay: immunoSEQ multiplex PCR; the TCRdb copy retains only in-frame clones and omits some. Among 200,000 to 250,000 clones, nearly 90% were seen once, and the ten largest hold approximately 16%. The sample consisted of PBMCs or T cells enriched from blood (not recorded which). The source is a man younger than 45 who had been exposed to COVID-19.

The rearrangement links TRBV9 to TRBJ2-3, with 7 bases that match TRBD1. Germline assignment: CDR1 SGDLS and CDR2 YYNGEE. Trimming at V came to 6 bases and at J to 3 bases, leaving 1 base not matched to a gene. CDR3 size: 12 residues. This CDR3 reads CASNRGTDTQYF. The CDR3 nucleotides read TGTGCCAGCAACAGGGGAACAGATACGCAGTATTTT.

The CDR3 protein is CASSLAGPGGETQYF. CDR3 bases: TGTGCCAGCAGCTTAGCGGGGCCCGGGGGGGAGACCCAGTACTTC. The rearrangement links TRBV7-2 to TRBJ2-5; 7 positions agree with TRBD2. The CDR3 is 15 amino acids. Germline-derived CDR1 and CDR2 are SGHTA and FQGNSA. The J segment lost 5 bases and the V segment lost 0 bases, leaving 6 bases of the junction unmatched. Full variable domain (rest looked up from reference TRBV7-2 and TRBJ2-5): GAGVSQSPSNKVTEKGKDVELRCDPISGHTALYWYRQSLGQGLEFLIYFQGNSAPDKSGLPSDRFSAERTGGSVSTLTIQRTQQEDSAVYLCASSLAGPGGETQYFGPGTRLLVL.

The V and J genes are TRBV5-6 and TRBJ2-3; 14 nucleotides agree with TRBD2. Germline assignment: CDR1 SGHDT and CDR2 YYEEEE. Losses at the gene ends were 4 bases for V and 4 bases for J; bases not matched to a gene: 2. CDR3 length: 15 amino acids. DNA of the CDR3: TGTGCCAGCAGCCAGACTAGCGGGGGGGCAGATACGCAGTATTTT. It specifies CASSQTSGGADTQYF.

The rearrangement joins TRBV19 to TRBJ2-7; 10 nucleotides agree with TRBD1. From germline, CDR1 is LNHDA and CDR2 SQIVND (reference sequence). This CDR3 is 14 amino acids long. Germline trimming cut 4 bases from V and 9 bases from J; bases unmatched to any gene: 9. The CDR3 coding sequence is TGTGCCAGTAGTACGGACAGGGGGTCTACTTCGCAGTACTTC. It codes for CASSTDRGSTSQYF. The full variable domain, rest sourced from reference TRBV19 and TRBJ2-7, is DGGITQSPKYLFRKEGQNVTLSCEQNLNHDAMYWYRQDPGQGLRLIYYSQIVNDFQKGDIAEGYSVSREKKESFPLTVTSAQKNPTAFYLCASSTDRGSTSQYFGPGTRLTVT.

This sequence joins TRBV12-5 and TRBJ2-5; the D gene is possibly TRBD2 (6 bases). Per germline, CDR1 LGHNT and CDR2 FRNRAP. There are 13 residues in the CDR3. V was shortened by 5 bases and J by 9 bases, with 16 bases between the two germline ends. The CDR3 DNA is TGTGCTAGTGGTCCTCTAGCGCCGAATTCCCAGTACTTC. Translating gives CASGPLAPNSQYF.

This chain uses TRBV4-1 with TRBJ1-5; the D is unclear. Germline CDR1 MGHRA, CDR2 YSYEKL. Trimming removed 4 bases at V and 4 bases at J, with 8 bases between. CDR3 length equals 13 residues. This CDR3 reads CASSRALNQPQHF. The DNA for the CDR3 is TGCGCCAGCAGCCGCGCGTTGAATCAGCCCCAGCATTTT.

The rearrangement uses TRBV2 and TRBJ2-3; D is perhaps TRBD2 (5 bases). CDR3 length equals 14 residues. The V gene's germline CDR1 is SNHLY and CDR2 FYNNEI. Trimming removed 7 bases at V and 0 bases at J, with 11 bases between. Here the CDR3 DNA reads TGTGCCAGCAAAGAAGGGAGAAGCACAGATACGCAGTATTTT. Amino acids: CASKEGRSTDTQYF.

DNA of the CDR3: TGTGCCAGCAGCTTAGCCCAGGGGGTTGGGTATGGCTACACCTTC. This gives the protein CASSLAQGVGYGYTF. This rearrangement joins TRBV11-2 to TRBJ1-2; 7 bases agree with TRBD1. Germline CDR1 reads SGHAT; CDR2 reads FQNNGV. Trimming took 1 base from V and 5 from J; bases not matched to a gene: 7. CDR3 length: 15 amino acids.

The chain carries TRBV5-1 and TRBJ1-6; 7 nucleotides match TRBD1. Trimming took 3 bases from V and 10 from J; bases not matched to a gene: 7. Per the germline V gene, CDR1 is SGHRS and CDR2 is YFSETQ. CDR3 length equals 14 residues. Written as DNA, the CDR3 is TGCGCCAGCAGCTCCCGGCAGGGGGAGTCACCCCTCCACTTT. It translates to CASSSRQGESPLHF. The entire variable domain, with the rest obtained from reference TRBV5-1 and TRBJ1-6, is as follows: KAGVTQTPRYLIKTRGQQVTLSCSPISGHRSVSWYQQTPGQGLQFLFEYFSETQRNKGNFPGRFSGRQFSNSRSEMNVSTLELGDSALYLCASSSRQGESPLHFGNGTRLTVT.

This chain connects TRBV9 to TRBJ2-5; TRBD2 agrees at 8 bases. Trimming cost V 0 bases and J 2 bases; bases outside gene matches: 3. Germline V gene lookup returns CDR1 SGDLS and CDR2 YYNGEE. This CDR3 has 15 amino acids. The chain's CDR3 is CASSVAPGGQETQYF. CDR3 DNA: TGTGCCAGCAGCGTAGCTCCGGGGGGGCAAGAGACCCAGTACTTC.

On this clone: The sample carries other DNA sequences with the same CDR3. The chain joins TRBV7-2 to TRBJ2-7; weak D call: TRBD2 (6 bases). V was clipped by 3 bases and J by 4 bases, with 10 bases between them. The V gene's germline CDR1 is SGHTA and CDR2 FQGNSA. The CDR3 runs to 13 residues. CDR3 nucleotides: TGTGCCAGCAGCTTGGGACGGGAGTACGAGCAGTACTTC. Translated: CASSLGREYEQYF.

The chain links TRBV5-1 to TRBJ2-3; maybe TRBD2 (6 bases). V lost 3 bases, J lost 6 bases, and 14 bases lay in between. The CDR3 sequence is 14 residues long. The germline CDR1 and CDR2 sequences are SGHRS and YFSETQ. CDR3 sequence: CASSSNTLADTQYF. DNA for the CDR3: TGCGCCAGCAGCTCCAACACCCTAGCGGATACGCAGTATTTT.

This clone showed up just once. The chain recombines TRBV7-6 with TRBJ1-4; D is possibly TRBD1 (5 bases). The CDR3 has 18 residues. Germline CDR1 is SGHVS and CDR2 is FNYEAQ. V lost 1 base and J lost 3, with 18 bases in between. The CDR3, as DNA: TGTGCCAGCAGCTTAGAGGTTGGAAGGGGCGCTCCTAATGAAAAACTGTTTTTT. This translates into CASSLEVGRGAPNEKLFF. Full variable domain (missing parts from reference TRBV7-6 and TRBJ1-4): GAGVSQSPRYKVTKRGQDVALRCDPISGHVSLYWYRQALGQGPEFLTYFNYEAQQDKSGLPNDRFSAERPEGSISTLTIQRTEQRDSAMYRCASSLEVGRGAPNEKLFFGSGTQLSVL.

The rearrangement uses TRBV19 and TRBJ2-3, with TRBD2 matching over 9 bases. The trim removed 7 bases at V and 6 bases at J, leaving 11 bases unmatched. The CDR3 extends over 15 amino acids. CDR1 LNHDA and CDR2 SQIVND come from the germline V gene (reference sequence). CDR3 coding DNA: TGTGCCAGTACCAAAGGTCCTAGCGGGGCGGATACGCAGTATTTT. Its translation: CASTKGPSGADTQYF.

The count of this clone is one. The chain recombines TRBV6-4 with TRBJ2-1, with 10 bases that match TRBD2. The CDR3 length is 15 residues. V dropped 6 bases and J dropped 6; count of bases not matched to a gene: 8. The germline CDR1 and CDR2 sequences are MRHNA and SNTAGT. The CDR3 DNA reads TGTGCCAGCAGCCCAAGCGGGGGGGCCCCCAATGAGCAGTTCTTC. This encodes CASSPSGGAPNEQFF.

This chain uses TRBV4-2 with TRBJ2-3, with TRBD1 matching over 7 bases. The junction had 8 bases not matched to a gene; V was cut back by 5 bases and J by 3 bases. Germline V gene data show CDR1 as LGHNA and CDR2 as YNFKEQ. The CDR3 extends over 15 amino acids. The CDR3 protein is CASSLTGERTDTQYF. CDR3 bases: TGTGCCAGCAGCTTAACAGGGGAAAGGACAGATACGCAGTATTTT.

J is TRBJ1-1 and V is TRBV27, with a tentative D call TRBD1 (5 bases). The CDR3 runs to 14 residues. The V end was cut by 4 bases, the J end by 7 bases, with 16 bases between. The germline CDR1 and CDR2 sequences are MNHEY and SMNVEV (reference sequence). CDR3: CASSSSRRGIEAFF. CDR3 bases: TGTGCCAGCAGTTCCTCTAGGAGGGGAATTGAAGCTTTCTTT.

The chain couples TRBV18 to TRBJ1-4, with 7 bases lining up with TRBD1. With V trimmed by 3 bases and J by 8 bases, 12 bases remained unmatched. This CDR3 spans 16 amino acids. Germline-derived CDR1 and CDR2 are KGHSH and LQKENI. Written as DNA, the CDR3 is TGTGCCAGCTCACCCGACCGACAGGGAGGAAACGAAAAACTGTTTTTT. It is translated as CASSPDRQGGNEKLFF.

This clone was observed a few times. The rearrangement uses TRBV9 and TRBJ1-3; TRBD1 matches 7 bases. V was clipped by 6 bases and J by 0 bases; unmatched bases: 6. The CDR3 runs to 15 residues. Germline V CDR1 and CDR2: SGDLS, YYNGEE. The chain's CDR3 is CASTQGGGSGNTIYF. CDR3 nucleotides: TGTGCCAGCACCCAAGGGGGCGGCTCTGGAAACACCATATATTTT.

This CDR3 is CALRRAPGTGELFF. The DNA for the CDR3 is TGCGCCCTACGGCGGGCCCCGGGCACCGGGGAGCTGTTTTTT. The rearrangement uses TRBV4-1 and TRBJ2-2; a possible D gene is TRBD2 (5 bases). The CDR3 runs to 14 residues. Per germline, CDR1 MGHRA and CDR2 YSYEKL. The V end was cut by 11 bases, the J end by 4 bases, with 17 bases between.

The rearrangement links TRBV27 to TRBJ2-2; TRBD1 matches at 10 bases. V trimming: 3 bases; J trimming: 4 bases; junction bases outside the gene matches: 5. CDR3 length equals 16 residues. The germline gives CDR1 MNHEY, CDR2 SMNVEV (reference sequence). CDR3: CASSLGTGVPTGELFF. The CDR3 DNA is TGTGCCAGCAGTTTGGGGACAGGGGTTCCCACCGGGGAGCTGTTTTTT.

This sequence joins TRBV3-1 (or the pseudogene TRBV3-2) and TRBJ1-1; 7 bases align to TRBD1. The CDR3 runs 15 residues. The germline V gene encodes CDR1 LGHDT and CDR2 YNNKEL (reference sequence). The trim removed 1 base at V and 1 base at J, leaving 3 bases unmatched. The CDR3 protein is CASSQGRTGNTEAFF. In DNA form, the CDR3 reads TGTGCCAGCAGCCAAGGCCGGACAGGGAACACTGAAGCTTTCTTT.

The rearrangement joins TRBV7-2 to TRBJ2-7; a weak D match, TRBD2 (6 bases). Germline V gene sequence: CDR1 SGHTA, CDR2 FQGNSA. The CDR3 consists of 16 residues. V was shortened by 4 bases and J by 1 base, with 17 bases between the two germline ends. CDR3 DNA: TGTGCCAGCAGCTACGGCCCAAGGACTACTTCCTACGAGCAGTACTTC. Encoded protein: CASSYGPRTTSYEQYF.

The gene calls are TRBV19 and TRBJ1-5, with 7 bases aligning to TRBD1. The CDR3 is made up of 17 amino acids. V trimming: 2 bases; J trimming: 2 bases; junction bases outside the gene matches: 9. In germline, CDR1 is LNHDA, CDR2 SQIVND (reference sequence). This CDR3 is CASSIPGDSMGNQPQHF. The CDR3 DNA sequence: TGTGCCAGTAGTATACCCGGGGACAGCATGGGCAATCAGCCCCAGCATTTT.

The chain uses TRBV6-1 and TRBJ1-5; D unclear. CDR3 length: 15 residues. V lost 2 bases, J lost 4 bases, and 12 bases lay in between. Germline CDR1 and CDR2: MNHNS and SASEGT. The CDR3 DNA follows: TGTGCCAGCAGTGAACCTGCCGGGGTAAATCAGCCCCAGCATTTT. Its protein is CASSEPAGVNQPQHF.

In this sample, this clone turned up once. The chain uses TRBV19 and TRBJ2-1; 15 bases agree with TRBD2. V shed 3 bases, J shed 2 bases, and the junction held 14 bases outside the gene matches. The CDR3 covers 21 residues. CDR1 and CDR2 from the germline V gene are LNHDA and SQIVND (reference sequence). CDR3 in amino acids: CASSMAIPGLAGGGAYNEQFF. The DNA for the CDR3 is TGTGCCAGTAGTATGGCAATTCCGGGACTAGCGGGGGGTGGGGCCTACAATGAGCAGTTCTTC.